This passage covers 8 T cell receptor beta chains from one sample sequenced in a study of human versus mouse CDR3 diversity and MHC coevolution. TCRdb's copy holds only in-frame clones and misses some; the assay was immunoSEQ multiplex PCR. The sample has around 74,000 clones, 85% to 95% seen once. Sequencing was performed on naive CD4+ T cells from blood. The subset denotes: CD45RO-negative CD62L-positive naive CD4 T cells. Every receptor here comes from a person aged 25 to 75 in good health.

The V call is TRBV28, the J call TRBJ2-3; 11 bases align to TRBD2. Germline V gives CDR1 MDHEN, CDR2 SYDVKM. Trimming took 5 bases from V and 6 from J; bases not matched to a gene: 4. The CDR3 runs to 14 residues. CDR3 nucleotide sequence: TGTGCCAGCAGTGGACTAGCGGGTGTGGATACGCAGTATTTT. It is translated as CASSGLAGVDTQYF.

The rearrangement joins TRBV6-6 to TRBJ2-1; 11 bases are shared with TRBD2. CDR3 length: 15 residues. Losses at the gene ends were 6 bases for V and 3 bases for J; bases not matched to a gene: 4. Germline V lookup: CDR1 MNHNY, CDR2 SVGAGI (reference sequence). CDR3 sequence (DNA): TGTGCCAGCAGAACCGGGACTAGCGGCTACAATGAGCAGTTCTTC. Its translation is CASRTGTSGYNEQFF.

J is TRBJ1-2 and V is TRBV6-6, with TRBD1 matching over 8 bases. V lost 4 bases, J lost 7 bases, and 2 bases stayed unmatched. Germline CDR1 reads MNHNY; CDR2 reads SVGAGI (reference sequence). The CDR3 loop spans 12 amino acids. For the CDR3, the DNA is TGTGCCAGCAGTTTTGGACAGGGTGGCTACACCTTC. Its protein is CASSFGQGGYTF.

The table lists this clone with a few counts. This chain uses TRBV6-5 with TRBJ1-4; D is uncertain. The V end lost 2 bases, the J end lost 5 bases, and 12 bases lay between the germline ends. Germline-derived CDR1 and CDR2 are MNHEY and SVGAGI. This CDR3 region has 15 residues. The CDR3 is CASSYTGKGNEKLFF. For the CDR3, the DNA is TGTGCCAGCAGTTACACGGGGAAGGGAAATGAAAAACTGTTTTTT.

This clone has a handful of counts. The chain carries TRBV7-5 and TRBJ2-2; the table's D call of TRBD2 was not tested on the DNA. TRBV7-5 is a known pseudogene. This CDR3 has 16 amino acids. Written as DNA, the CDR3 is TGTGTCAGAAGCTCGGTAGCGGGAGTGAACACCGGGGAGCTGTTTTTT. Its protein is CVRSSVAGVNTGELFF.

This rearrangement joins TRBV6-6 to TRBJ2-1; 7 positions agree with TRBD2. With V trimmed by 8 bases and J by 7 bases, 8 bases remained unmatched. Germline V gene lookup returns CDR1 MNHNY and CDR2 SVGAGI (reference sequence). CDR3 length: 13 residues. This CDR3 reads CASGRGVGNEQFF. For the CDR3, the DNA is TGTGCCAGCGGTCGGGGGGTTGGTAATGAGCAGTTCTTC.

The chain is built from TRBV18 and TRBJ2-3; 8 bases match TRBD2. Germline lookup yields CDR1 KGHSH and CDR2 LQKENI. V lost 6 bases to trimming and J lost 6 bases; unmatched junction nucleotides: 17. The CDR3 totals 17 residues. The CDR3 is CASSISTSATGGDTQYF. CDR3 in DNA: TGTGCCAGCTCGATCTCGACTAGCGCGACGGGAGGGGATACGCAGTATTTT.

This chain links TRBV6-5 with TRBJ2-5; maybe TRBD1 (7 bases). The ends were cut back, 6 bases at V and 9 bases at J, with 23 bases in the middle. In germline, CDR1 is MNHEY, CDR2 SVGAGI. The CDR3 sequence is 15 residues long. The CDR3 here is CASRDTARGVVAQYF. The CDR3 DNA is TGTGCCAGCAGAGACACCGCCAGGGGGGTGGTTGCCCAGTACTTC.